This entry is about one T cell receptor beta chain. The antigen remains unidentified. Next came a second PCR, run for about 7 to 11 cycles, which used a sample-barcoded 5' primer along with a J-beta primer mix. TCRdb independently ran MiXCR on the 5' RACE reads; one entry per CDR3 protein. The table has about 1.6 million distinct CDR3 sequences, roughly 30% seen once; the top ten hold 10% to 12%. Germline V CDR1 and CDR2: MNHEY, SMNVEV (reference sequence). Deletions cut 5 bases from V and 1 base from J, with 14 bases between. CDR3 length equals 15 residues. The entry originates in a study of blood T cells in healthy people across ages. Study background: For every two T cells, template switching captured about one barcoded beta molecule. General study results and limits: Lack of knowledge of donor CMV status possibly confounded expanded clonotype changes. Across the age range, TCR beta diversity per million T cells fell in a roughly linear way.

Each of the donors had about 9.9 milliliters of peripheral blood drawn into EDTA-treated Vacutainer tubes. The TCR was taken from a woman aged 30 to 39 in good health. Sequencing input: blood. The chain uses TRBV27 and TRBJ1-1, with unresolved D. The DNA for the CDR3 is TGTGCCAGCAGTCCTCAGACCTTTAAGAACACTGAAGCTTTCTTT. Encoded protein: CASSPQTFKNTEAFF.